These T cell receptor beta chains were read from a single sample in a study of glioma-infiltrating T cells. TCRdb reanalysed the multiplex PCR reads using MiXCR and keeps one entry per CDR3 protein. The sample carries about 110,000 distinct CDR3 sequences, 20% to 25% recorded once. Source material: glioma tissue, nonneoplastic brain tissue, or PBMCs (not recorded which). These receptors came from a human donor with low-grade glioma or glioblastoma, undergoing nonglioma brain surgery, or in good health (not recorded which). The conserved cysteine and the conserved F or W are not part of the CDR3 here. Fields, in order: J gene, V gene, CDR3 protein.

>TRBJ1-1|TRBV29-1
SAGTGVYTEAF
>TRBJ1-6|TRBV6-2/TRBV6-3
ASSYGNSPLH
>TRBJ2-1|TRBV28
ASSFQGLWNEQF
>TRBJ2-5|TRBV6-6
ASSYRPSREETQY
>TRBJ2-2|TRBV7-9
ASSLDWQAPNTGELF
>TRBJ2-1|TRBV18
ASSRFGDRSSDNEQF
>TRBJ2-7|TRBV3-1
ASSQEWGSYEQY
>TRBJ1-5|TRBV6-1
ASRPYRDSNQPQH
>TRBJ1-1|TRBV5-1
ASSVGTTAEAF
>TRBJ1-5|TRBV2
ASRGPLSNQPQH
>TRBJ1-6|TRBV7-2
ASSLMGRADSPLH
>TRBJ1-1|TRBV2
DSSPTALAEAF
>TRBJ2-5|TRBV10-3
AIASGNQETQY
>TRBJ2-3|TRBV27
ASRGQGTDTQY
>TRBJ2-5|TRBV6-2/TRBV6-3
ASSYSRGGETQY
>TRBJ1-1|TRBV29-1
SVDAKRGSTEAF
>TRBJ2-7|TRBV5-1
ASSLGGRDYEQY